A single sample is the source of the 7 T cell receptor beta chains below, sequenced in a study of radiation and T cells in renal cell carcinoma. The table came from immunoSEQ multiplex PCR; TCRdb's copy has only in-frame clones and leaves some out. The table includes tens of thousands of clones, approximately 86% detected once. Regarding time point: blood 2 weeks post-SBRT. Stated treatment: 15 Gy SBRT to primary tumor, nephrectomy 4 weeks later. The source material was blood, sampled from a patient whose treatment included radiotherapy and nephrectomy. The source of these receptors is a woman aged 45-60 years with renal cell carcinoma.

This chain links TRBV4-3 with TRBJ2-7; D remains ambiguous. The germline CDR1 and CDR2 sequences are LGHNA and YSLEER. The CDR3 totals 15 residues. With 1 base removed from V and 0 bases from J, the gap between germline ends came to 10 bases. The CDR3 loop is CASSQVADYSYEQYF. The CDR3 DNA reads TGCGCCAGCAGCCAAGTGGCAGATTACTCCTACGAGCAGTACTTC.

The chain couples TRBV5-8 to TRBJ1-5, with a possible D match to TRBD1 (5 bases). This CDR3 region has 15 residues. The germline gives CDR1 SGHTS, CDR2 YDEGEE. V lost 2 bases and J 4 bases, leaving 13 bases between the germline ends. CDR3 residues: CASSLGTRGNQPQHF. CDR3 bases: TGTGCCAGCAGCTTAGGGACCCGGGGGAATCAGCCCCAGCATTTT.

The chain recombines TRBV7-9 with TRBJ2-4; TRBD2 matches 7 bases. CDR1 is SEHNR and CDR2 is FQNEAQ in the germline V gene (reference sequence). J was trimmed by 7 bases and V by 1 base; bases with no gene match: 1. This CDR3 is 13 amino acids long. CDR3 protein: CASSLGEGNIQYF. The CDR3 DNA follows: TGTGCCAGCAGCTTAGGGGAGGGGAACATTCAGTACTTC.

This CDR3 reads CASSHSPVDGYTF. The CDR3 region has the DNA TGTGCCAGCAGTCATTCCCCAGTCGATGGCTACACCTTC. This chain links TRBV27 with TRBJ1-2; D gene uncertain. The germline V gene encodes CDR1 MNHEY and CDR2 SMNVEV (reference sequence). V shed 5 bases and J shed 6 bases, with 13 bases lying between them. The CDR3 contains 13 residues.

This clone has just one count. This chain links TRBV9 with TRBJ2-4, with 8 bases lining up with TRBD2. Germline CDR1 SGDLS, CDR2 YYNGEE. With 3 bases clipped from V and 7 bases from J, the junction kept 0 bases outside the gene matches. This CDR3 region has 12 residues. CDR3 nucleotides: TGTGCCAGCAGCGGCGGGGGGAACATTCAGTACTTC. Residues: CASSGGGNIQYF.

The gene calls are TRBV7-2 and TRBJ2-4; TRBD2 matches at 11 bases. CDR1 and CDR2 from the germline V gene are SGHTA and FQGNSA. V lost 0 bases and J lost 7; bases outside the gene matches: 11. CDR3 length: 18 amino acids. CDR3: CASSLAQGGLAGLNIQYF. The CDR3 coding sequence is TGTGCCAGCAGCTTAGCCCAAGGAGGACTAGCGGGCCTGAACATTCAGTACTTC.

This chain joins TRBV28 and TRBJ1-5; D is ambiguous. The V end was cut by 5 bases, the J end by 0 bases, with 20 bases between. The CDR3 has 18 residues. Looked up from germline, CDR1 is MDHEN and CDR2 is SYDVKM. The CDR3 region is CASSPPRLGDYSNQPQHF. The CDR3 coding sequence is TGTGCCAGCAGTCCACCGAGACTAGGTGACTATAGCAATCAGCCCCAGCATTTT.